These 27 T cell receptor beta chains came from one sample sequenced in a study of T cells after yellow fever vaccination. In TCRdb, the 5' RACE reads were re-called with MiXCR into one record per CDR3 protein. The table has a few hundred thousand distinct CDR3 sequences, about 5.2% seen once; the top ten hold less than 3.5%. Sequencing used CD4+ T cells sorted from PBMCs, obtained on the day of the yellow fever booster vaccination. The origin of the receptors is a man aged 18 to 29 who received the YFV17D yellow fever vaccine.

This chain uses TRBV6-6 with TRBJ2-4, with D possibly being TRBD1 (6 bases). The CDR3 spans 15 residues. CDR1 and CDR2 (germline): MNHNY, SVGAGI (reference sequence). V was pared by 4 bases and J by 6 bases, with 16 bases between. This CDR3 reads CASSWGPSPANIQYF. The CDR3, as DNA: TGTGCCAGCAGTTGGGGGCCCAGCCCGGCAAACATTCAGTACTTC.

This clonotype was counted many times. The V and J genes are TRBV20-1 and TRBJ2-1, with D tentatively TRBD1 (6 bases). Germline assignment: CDR1 DFQATT and CDR2 SNEGSKA (reference sequence). This CDR3 region has 13 residues. Trimming left V 7 bases short and J 8 bases short, with 18 bases between. The CDR3 DNA reads as TGCAGTGGTCAGGACAGCTCCTGGGATGAGCAGTTCTTC. Residues: CSGQDSSWDEQFF.

This clonotype has a count of ten or more. V is TRBV5-1 and J is TRBJ2-1; 7 positions match TRBD1. This CDR3 contains 15 residues. In germline, CDR1 is SGHRS, CDR2 YFSETQ. The junction had 5 bases not matched to a gene; V was cut back by 0 bases and J by 5 bases. The CDR3 bases are TGCGCCAGCAGCTTGGAAGGGGGCAGAAACAATGAGCAGTTCTTC. Encoded protein: CASSLEGGRNNEQFF.

The V gene is TRBV6-1, the J gene TRBJ1-5; D is undetermined. The germline V and J ends were trimmed by 0 bases and 6 bases, with 12 bases remaining between them. The CDR3 runs 15 residues. CDR1 MNHNS and CDR2 SASEGT come from the germline V gene. The CDR3 DNA sequence: TGTGCCAGCAGTGAAGCTTCCAGACGAGGTCAGCCCCAGCATTTT. As protein: CASSEASRRGQPQHF.

The rearrangement links TRBV20-1 to TRBJ2-7; D may correspond to TRBD1 or TRBD2 (5 bases each). Germline CDR1 reads DFQATT; CDR2 reads SNEGSKA (reference sequence). CDR3 length equals 12 residues. The V and J ends lost 2 bases and 5 bases respectively, with 10 bases between them. The CDR3: CSARSGANEQYF. CDR3 sequence (DNA): TGCAGTGCTAGATCCGGGGCGAACGAGCAGTACTTC.

This clonotype was detected only a few times. The chain joins TRBV12-3 or TRBV12-4 to TRBJ2-3; D is uncertain. V lost 3 bases, J lost 4 bases, and 8 bases lay in between. CDR3 size: 13 residues. This CDR3 is CASSLPAPDTQYF. The CDR3 DNA follows: TGTGCCAGCAGTTTGCCAGCCCCAGATACGCAGTATTTT.

This clonotype was picked up a small number of times. This chain joins TRBV10-3 and TRBJ2-7; 9 nucleotides line up with TRBD1. Germline V gene data show CDR1 as ENHRY and CDR2 as SYGVKD. V was clipped by 3 bases and J by 6 bases; unmatched bases: 3. CDR3 size: 13 residues. CDR3 bases: TGTGCCATCAGTGACCTGACAGGGGGCGAGCAGTACTTC. Translated, it gives CAISDLTGGEQYF.

This clonotype was recorded at least ten times. In nucleotides, the CDR3 is TGTGCCAGCTCACCACTGGACAGCGCGGCAACTAATGAAAAACTGTTTTTT. It encodes CASSPLDSAATNEKLFF. The V gene is TRBV18, the J gene TRBJ1-4; possibly TRBD1 for D (6 bases). Germline-derived CDR1 and CDR2 are KGHSH and LQKENI. Trimming stripped 1 base from V and 0 bases from J, with 12 bases between. The CDR3 length is 17 residues.

The V gene is TRBV7-2, the J gene TRBJ2-5; 10 nucleotides agree with TRBD1. There are 14 residues in the CDR3. CDR1 SGHTA and CDR2 FQGNSA come from the germline V gene. J gave up 3 bases and V 3 bases, and 1 base lay outside the gene matches. CDR3: CASSFGQGEETQYF. The CDR3 coding sequence is TGTGCCAGCAGCTTCGGACAGGGGGAAGAGACCCAGTACTTC.

This clonotype was counted many times. The chain carries TRBV5-1 and TRBJ2-5, with D possibly being TRBD1 or TRBD2 (5 bases each). CDR3 size: 14 residues. V was shortened by 3 bases and J by 2 bases, with 11 bases between the two germline ends. Per the germline V gene, CDR1 is SGHRS and CDR2 is YFSETQ. The CDR3: CASSSGTSQETQYF. The CDR3, as DNA: TGCGCCAGCAGCTCTGGGACCTCACAAGAGACCCAGTACTTC.

This clonotype showed up just a few times. This chain joins TRBV6-5 and TRBJ1-1; D is perhaps TRBD1 (5 bases). The V and J ends lost 2 bases and 4 bases respectively, with 8 bases between them. Germline assignment: CDR1 MNHEY and CDR2 SVGAGI. There are 13 residues in the CDR3. CDR3 residues: CASSYRGATEAFF. In DNA form, the CDR3 reads TGTGCCAGCAGTTACAGAGGGGCCACTGAAGCTTTCTTT.

This clonotype has more than one count but fewer than ten. The rearrangement links TRBV7-8 to TRBJ1-3; TRBD1 is a possible D gene (5 bases). The CDR3 spans 15 residues. V lost 2 bases, J lost 4 bases, and 12 bases lay in between. Germline CDR1 and CDR2: SGHVS and FQNEAQ. This CDR3 is CASSLNTGQGNTIYF. CDR3 in DNA: TGTGCCAGCAGCTTAAATACAGGCCAAGGAAACACCATATATTTT. Full variable domain (outside the CDR3, taken from reference TRBV7-8 and TRBJ1-3): GAGVSQSPRYKVAKRGQDVALRCDPISGHVSLFWYQQALGQGPEFLTYFQNEAQLDKSGLPSDRFFAERPEGSVSTLKIQRTQQEDSAVYLCASSLNTGQGNTIYFGEGSWLTVV.

This chain connects TRBV12-3 or TRBV12-4 to TRBJ2-7; weak D call: TRBD2 (5 bases). Trimming cost V 6 bases and J 5 bases, with 17 bases left between them. The CDR3 is made up of 14 amino acids. In DNA, the CDR3 is TGTGCCAGCAGCCCGACGGATCTAGCTCACGAGCAGTACTTC. Protein: CASSPTDLAHEQYF.

This chain uses TRBV2 with TRBJ1-2, with a weak D call TRBD1 (5 bases). Germline V lookup: CDR1 SNHLY, CDR2 FYNNEI. This CDR3 has 12 residues. V was cut by 6 bases and J by 4 bases, with 9 bases left in between. The CDR3 region has the DNA TGTGCCAGCAGCAGACAGACCTATGGCTACACCTTC. This encodes CASSRQTYGYTF. The whole variable domain, remainder taken from reference TRBV2 and TRBJ1-2, is EPEVTQTPSHQVTQMGQEVILRCVPISNHLYFYWYRQILGQKVEFLVSFYNNEISEKSEIFDDQFSVERPDGSNFTLKIRSTKLEDSAMYFCASSRQTYGYTFGSGTRLTVV.

This rearrangement joins TRBV10-3 to TRBJ2-3; D gene ambiguous. V lost 11 bases to trimming and J lost 2 bases, with 17 bases between them. CDR1 and CDR2 (germline): ENHRY, SYGVKD. This CDR3 contains 14 residues. The CDR3 region has the DNA TGTGCCCTCGCCTTGGGGTCGGACACAGATACGCAGTATTTT. Protein sequence: CALALGSDTDTQYF.

In this sample, this clonotype turned up a few times. The chain links TRBV6-6 to TRBJ1-1, with 7 bases aligning to TRBD1. The V gene's germline CDR1 is MNHNY and CDR2 SVGAGI (reference sequence). V lost 2 bases, J lost 0 bases, and 6 bases stayed unmatched. The CDR3 contains 16 residues. The CDR3 loop reads CASSYTGTVMNTEAFF. The CDR3 nucleotides are TGTGCCAGCAGTTACACCGGGACAGTCATGAACACTGAAGCTTTCTTT.

This clonotype was seen more than once but under ten times. The V and J genes are TRBV20-1 and TRBJ1-5; tentative D call: TRBD1 (6 bases). The CDR3 loop spans 14 amino acids. Germline lookup yields CDR1 DFQATT and CDR2 SNEGSKA (reference sequence). Between the trimmed V and J ends, which lost 6 bases and 3 bases, there was a span of 15 bases. For the CDR3, the DNA is TGCAGTGCATTTAGGACAGACAACAATCAGCCCCAGCATTTT. Protein product: CSAFRTDNNQPQHF.

V gene TRBV7-8 combines with J gene TRBJ1-5; no firm D call. Germline lookup yields CDR1 SGHVS and CDR2 FQNEAQ. The CDR3 runs 12 residues. Trimming removed 3 bases at V and 9 bases at J, with 9 bases between. The CDR3 nucleotides are TGTGCCAGCAGCTTTTCTGATCTGCCCCAGCATTTT. This encodes CASSFSDLPQHF.

With regard to this clonotype: Germline is not matched at one junction end, which may reflect a read error. The CDR3 bases are TGTGCCGGCAGCTCGCAGGGGTGGTCCGGCACAGATACGCAGTATTTT. Its translation: CAGSSQGWSGTDTQYF. The V gene is TRBV5-4, the J gene TRBJ2-3; a weak D match, TRBD1 (6 bases). In germline, CDR1 is SGHNT, CDR2 YYREEE (reference sequence). The CDR3 length is 16 residues.

The chain joins TRBV6-6 to TRBJ2-7; 8 bases map to TRBD1. CDR1 and CDR2 (germline): MNHNY, SVGAGI (reference sequence). The length of the CDR3 is 14 residues. With V trimmed by 2 bases and J by 5 bases, 5 bases remained unmatched. CDR3 DNA: TGTGCCAGCAGTTACCGGGCAGGGGGCCACGAGCAGTACGTC. This encodes CASSYRAGGHEQYV.

The chain couples TRBV6-2 or TRBV6-3 to TRBJ2-5; D is unresolved. Germline CDR1 is MNHEY and CDR2 is SVGEGT. The CDR3 consists of 12 residues. V was pared by 0 bases and J by 5 bases, with 4 bases between. In nucleotides, the CDR3 is TGTGCCAGCAGTTACTCGAGTGAGACCCAGTACTTC. Translated, it gives CASSYSSETQYF.

The rearrangement joins TRBV20-1 to TRBJ2-2; D might be TRBD1 (5 bases). Deletions cut 1 base from V and 4 bases from J, with 16 bases between. Germline CDR1 and CDR2: DFQATT and SNEGSKA (reference sequence). The CDR3 consists of 16 residues. CDR3 nucleotides: TGCAGTGCTAGAGTTCAGGGCAGTCCAGGCACCGGGGAGCTGTTTTTT. It specifies CSARVQGSPGTGELFF.

This clonotype was recorded many times. The chain links TRBV4-3 to TRBJ1-5; weak D call: TRBD1 (5 bases). The V gene's germline CDR1 is LGHNA and CDR2 YSLEER. Trimming took off 1 base at V and 3 bases at J, with 13 bases between the two ends. The CDR3 runs 16 residues. CDR3 DNA: TGCGCCAGCAGCCAAGTATGGGGGAATAACAATCAGCCCCAGCATTTT. As protein: CASSQVWGNNNQPQHF.

This clonotype was recorded a few times. The V call is TRBV5-4, the J call TRBJ2-5; D gene unclear. Trimming pared 2 bases from V and 1 base from J, leaving 9 bases between. Germline V CDR1 and CDR2: SGHNT, YYREEE (reference sequence). This CDR3 has 14 residues. The CDR3: CASSFTVSQETQYF. The CDR3 DNA is TGTGCCAGCAGCTTTACAGTCAGCCAAGAGACCCAGTACTTC.

The chain is built from TRBV5-4 and TRBJ1-4; D may be TRBD1 (6 bases). CDR1 and CDR2 from the germline V gene are SGHNT and YYREEE (reference sequence). The V end was cut by 3 bases, the J end by 6 bases, with 6 bases between. The CDR3 is 12 amino acids. CDR3 residues: CASSSGDEKLFF. CDR3 sequence (DNA): TGTGCCAGCAGCTCAGGGGATGAAAAACTGTTTTTT.

This clonotype appeared many times. The rearrangement joins TRBV11-2 to TRBJ2-3; either TRBD1 or TRBD2 may fit D (5 bases each). V dropped 5 bases and J dropped 2 bases, with 17 bases sitting between them. The CDR3 totals 16 residues. Germline CDR1 SGHAT, CDR2 FQNNGV. The CDR3 region is CASSRGADTLTDTQYF. DNA for the CDR3: TGTGCCAGCAGCCGAGGGGCGGATACTCTCACAGATACGCAGTATTTT.

The rearrangement links TRBV5-4 to TRBJ2-3; D is possibly TRBD1 (6 bases). The CDR3 is made up of 14 amino acids. The germline V and J ends were trimmed by 2 bases and 2 bases, with 9 bases remaining between them. Germline-derived CDR1 and CDR2 are SGHNT and YYREEE (reference sequence). The DNA for the CDR3 is TGTGCCAGCAGCTTCGACAGGCACACAGATACGCAGTATTTT. Protein product: CASSFDRHTDTQYF.